The present entry profiles one T cell receptor (beta chain) with its context. What it binds is unknown. The CDR3 extends over 18 amino acids. V was pared by 3 bases and J by 5 bases, with 14 bases of the junction left unmatched. In germline, CDR1 is SGHRS, CDR2 YFSETQ. Here immunoSEQ multiplex PCR was the method, and the copy in TCRdb shows in-frame clones only, minus some. The table records about 54,000 clones, over 80% of them present only once. This entry comes from a study of vaccination effects on CD4 cells after COVID-19. Pools of viral peptides were used by the ViraFEST assay to expand antigen-specific CD4+ T cells ahead of sequencing. Culture proceeded for approximately 10 days, and CD4+ T cells were then isolated.

V and J are TRBV5-1 and TRBJ2-5; 12 nucleotides agree with TRBD2. The sequence was obtained from a human donor who received a COVID-19 vaccine. The sequences come from CD4+ T cells from PBMCs cultured with HCoV-229E spike peptides, collected before COVID-19 vaccination. CDR3 loop: CASSSSSGGALYRETQYF. Here the CDR3 DNA reads TGCGCCAGCAGCTCCTCTAGCGGGGGGGCGTTGTATCGGGAGACCCAGTACTTC.